Shown below are 8 T cell receptor beta chains from a single sample sequenced in a study of T cells after yellow fever vaccination (dated by TCRdb to the late 2010s). Explained via the paper, the treatment or condition label denotes: live attenuated yellow fever vaccine strain. The method was 5' RACE. Sequencing relied on an Illumina HiSeq 2500. Starting from the raw public reads, TCRdb applied fastp trimming at Q25, assembled clones with MiXCR and retained in-frame beta chains. Rows are unified per CDR3 protein, each entry keeping the most common DNA and genes. This sample comprises approximately 340,000 distinct CDR3 sequences, 8.7% of them detected only once. The biggest ten clones account for roughly 18% of the sample. Sample: PBMCs, taken on the day of the first yellow fever vaccination. The receptors were sampled from a man aged 18-30 years who received the YFV17D yellow fever vaccine.

This clonotype was detected ten times or more. The gene calls are TRBV15 and TRBJ2-3, with 9 bases lining up with TRBD2. The junction had 2 bases not matched to a gene; V was cut back by 1 base and J by 6 bases. The CDR3 loop spans 14 amino acids. The germline gives CDR1 LNHNV, CDR2 YYDKDF (reference sequence). CDR3 coding DNA: TGTGCCACCAGCAGAGGCGGGGGGGTGGATACGCAGTATTTT. This encodes CATSRGGGVDTQYF.

This clonotype was counted a few times. The genes are TRBV4-1 and TRBJ1-6; 7 nucleotides agree with TRBD1. CDR3 length: 14 residues. Germline-derived CDR1 and CDR2 are MGHRA and YSYEKL. V lost 1 base to trimming and J lost 7 bases; unmatched junction nucleotides: 1. CDR3 nucleotide sequence: TGCGCCAGCAGCCAAGCAGGGGGGAATTCACCCCTCCACTTT. The encoded protein is CASSQAGGNSPLHF.

The gene calls are TRBV29-1 and TRBJ1-6; D gene ambiguous. The length of the CDR3 is 14 residues. V lost 4 bases to trimming and J lost 5 bases, with 12 bases between them. The V gene's germline CDR1 is SQVTM and CDR2 ANQGSEA. In DNA form, the CDR3 reads TGCAGCGTTGTAGACGGACCGAATAATTCACCCCTCCACTTT. Translation: CSVVDGPNNSPLHF. The variable domain in full, completed from reference TRBV29-1 and TRBJ1-6, reads SAVISQKPSRDICQRGTSLTIQCQVDSQVTMMFWYRQQPGQSLTLIATANQGSEATYESGFVIDKFPISRPNLTFSTLTVSNMSPEDSSIYLCSVVDGPNNSPLHFGNGTRLTVT.

This clonotype appeared a few times. The chain links TRBV7-9 to TRBJ1-1; unclear D gene. The CDR3 is 11 amino acids. V lost 11 bases and J lost 4, with 11 bases in between. Per the germline V gene, CDR1 is SEHNR and CDR2 is FQNEAQ (reference sequence). CDR3 DNA sequence: TGTGCCGGGGAGGGATTCACTGAAGCTTTCTTT. It is translated as CAGEGFTEAFF.

V usage is TRBV5-4 and J usage is TRBJ1-1; 7 bases match TRBD1. Germline CDR1 reads SGHNT; CDR2 reads YYREEE (reference sequence). V lost 1 base and J lost 1; bases outside the gene matches: 7. This CDR3 is 16 amino acids long. The CDR3 sequence: CASSLMGQLPNTEAFF. The CDR3 DNA reads TGTGCCAGCAGCTTGATGGGACAGCTCCCGAACACTGAAGCTTTCTTT.

In this sample, this clonotype turned up a few times. V is TRBV19 and J is TRBJ2-4; D perhaps matches TRBD1 (5 bases). The CDR3 spans 16 residues. Germline assignment: CDR1 LNHDA and CDR2 SQIVND (reference sequence). Trimming left V 5 bases short and J 7 bases short, with 21 bases between. CDR3 DNA sequence: TGTGCCAGTAGTCCTGGTGGTTGGGGCCAGTCGAACATTCAGTACTTC. The encoded protein is CASSPGGWGQSNIQYF.

The rearrangement joins TRBV5-1 to TRBJ1-5; TRBD1 is a possible D gene (6 bases). V lost 0 bases and J 2 bases, leaving 18 bases between the germline ends. There are 18 residues in the CDR3. Germline V lookup: CDR1 SGHRS, CDR2 YFSETQ. CDR3 sequence (DNA): TGCGCCAGCAGCTTGGAAGGTCCAGGGGCTCTGGGCAATCAGCCCCAGCATTTT. It encodes CASSLEGPGALGNQPQHF.

This clonotype was counted only a few times. The J gene is TRBJ1-1, the V gene TRBV7-2; D unresolved. The V and J ends lost 1 base and 1 base respectively, with 13 bases between them. The CDR3 sequence is 16 residues long. Germline V lookup: CDR1 SGHTA, CDR2 FQGNSA. The CDR3 bases are TGTGCCAGCAGCTTAGGGCCGGGTGGGTCGAACACTGAAGCTTTCTTT. It encodes CASSLGPGGSNTEAFF.